These 2 T cell receptor beta chains share one sample of origin, sequenced in a study of identical twins. TCRdb reanalysed the 5' RACE reads using MiXCR and keeps one entry per CDR3 protein. The sample shows fewer than 550,000 distinct CDR3 sequences, nearly 15% of them seen only once. The same sample was also used in a study of yellow fever vaccine responses in identical twins.

Sequenced input: CD4+ T cells sorted from blood. The receptor source for this set is a young woman in good health.

This clonotype appeared a few times. This chain connects TRBV3-1 to TRBJ2-2; the D is unclear. The germline gives CDR1 LGHDT, CDR2 YNNKEL (reference sequence). The CDR3 covers 16 residues. The V gene lost 1 base and the J gene lost 0 bases, with 9 bases spanning the gap. CDR3 sequence reads: CASSQGVPTNTGELFF. CDR3 nucleotides: TGTGCCAGCAGCCAAGGTGTACCAACGAACACCGGGGAGCTGTTTTTT. Full variable domain (outside the CDR3, taken from reference TRBV3-1 and TRBJ2-2): DTAVSQTPKYLVTQMGNDKSIKCEQNLGHDTMYWYKQDSKKFLKIMFSYNNKELIINETVPNRFSPKSPDKAHLNLHINSLELGDSAVYFCASSQGVPTNTGELFFGEGSRLTVL.

The V call is TRBV5-1, the J call TRBJ2-7; perhaps D is TRBD1 or TRBD2 (5 bases each). Germline V gives CDR1 SGHRS, CDR2 YFSETQ. Deletions cut 4 bases from V and 6 bases from J, with 14 bases between. This CDR3 has 13 amino acids. The CDR3 nucleotides read TGCGCCAGCAGCCATGGGACGCTCTCCGAGCAGTACTTC. Translating it yields CASSHGTLSEQYF.